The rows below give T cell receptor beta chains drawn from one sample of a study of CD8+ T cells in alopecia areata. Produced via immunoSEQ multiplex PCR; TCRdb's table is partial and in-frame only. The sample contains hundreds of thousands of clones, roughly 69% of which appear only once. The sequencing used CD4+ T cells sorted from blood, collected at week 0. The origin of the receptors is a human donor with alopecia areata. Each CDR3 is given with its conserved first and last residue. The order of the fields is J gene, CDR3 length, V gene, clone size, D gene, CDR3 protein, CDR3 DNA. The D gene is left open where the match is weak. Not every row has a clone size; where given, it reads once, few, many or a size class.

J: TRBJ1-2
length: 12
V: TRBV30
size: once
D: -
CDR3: CAWRGRSYGYTF
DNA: TGTGCCTGGAGGGGACGGAGCTATGGCTACACCTTC

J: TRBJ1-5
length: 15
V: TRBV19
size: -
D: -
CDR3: CASSYSGRANQPQHF
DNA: TGTGCCAGTAGTTACTCGGGCAGGGCGAATCAGCCCCAGCATTTT

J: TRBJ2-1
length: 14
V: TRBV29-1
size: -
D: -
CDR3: CSVDREDTYNEQFF
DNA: TGCAGCGTTGACAGGGAGGACACCTACAATGAGCAGTTCTTC

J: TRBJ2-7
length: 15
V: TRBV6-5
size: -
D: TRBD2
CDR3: CASRKLAGASYEQYF
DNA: TGTGCCAGCAGGAAACTAGCGGGGGCCTCCTACGAGCAGTACTTC

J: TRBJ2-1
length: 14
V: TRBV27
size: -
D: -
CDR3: CASSPSGQIAEQFF
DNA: TGTGCCAGCAGCCCATCGGGGCAGATCGCTGAGCAGTTCTTC

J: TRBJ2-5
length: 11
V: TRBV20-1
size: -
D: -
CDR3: CSARQEETQYF
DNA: TGCAGTGCTAGGCAGGAGGAGACCCAGTACTTC

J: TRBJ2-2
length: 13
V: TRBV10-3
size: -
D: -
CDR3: CAISAEEAGELFF
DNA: TGTGCCATCAGTGCAGAAGAGGCCGGGGAGCTGTTTTTT

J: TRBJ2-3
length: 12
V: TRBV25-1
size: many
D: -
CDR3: CASAGQADTQYF
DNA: TGTGCCAGCGCCGGGCAGGCGGATACGCAGTATTTT

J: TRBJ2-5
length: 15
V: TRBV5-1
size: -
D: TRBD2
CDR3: CASSLSGANQETQYF
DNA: TGCGCCAGCAGCTTGAGCGGGGCTAACCAAGAGACCCAGTACTTC

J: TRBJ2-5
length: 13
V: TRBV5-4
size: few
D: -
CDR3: CASSLRGGETQYF
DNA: TGTGCCAGCAGCTTACGGGGAGGAGAGACCCAGTACTTC

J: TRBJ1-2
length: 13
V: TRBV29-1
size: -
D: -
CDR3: CSVGVGVGYGYTF
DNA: TGCAGCGTTGGGGTAGGGGTAGGCTATGGCTACACCTTC

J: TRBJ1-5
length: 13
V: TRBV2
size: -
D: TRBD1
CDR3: CASSLRTGGYSHF
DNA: TGTGCCAGCAGCCTAAGGACAGGGGGTTATTCGCATTTT

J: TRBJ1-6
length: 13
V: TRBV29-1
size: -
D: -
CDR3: CSVAGTGNSPLHF
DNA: TGCAGCGTTGCAGGAACGGGTAATTCACCCCTCCACTTT

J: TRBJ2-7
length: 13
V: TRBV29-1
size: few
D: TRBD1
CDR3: CSVEDRGHYEQYF
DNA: TGCAGCGTTGAGGACAGGGGCCACTACGAGCAGTACTTC

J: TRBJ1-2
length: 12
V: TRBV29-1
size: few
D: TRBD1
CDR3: CSVVRGVHGYTF
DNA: TGCAGCGTGGTCAGGGGGGTTCATGGCTACACCTTC

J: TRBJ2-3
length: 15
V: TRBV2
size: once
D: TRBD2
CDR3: CASIPYWTSGATQYF
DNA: TGTGCCAGCATCCCCTATTGGACTAGCGGGGCCACGCAGTATTTT

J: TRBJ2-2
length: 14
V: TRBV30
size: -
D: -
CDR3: CALAVSANTGELFF
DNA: TGTGCCCTGGCCGTTTCGGCGAACACCGGGGAGCTGTTTTTT

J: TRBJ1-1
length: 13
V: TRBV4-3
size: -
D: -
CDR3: CASSQLMHTEAFF
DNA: TGCGCCAGCAGCCAACTTATGCACACTGAAGCTTTCTTT

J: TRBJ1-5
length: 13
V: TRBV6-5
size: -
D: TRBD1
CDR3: CASKGAGNQPQHF
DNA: TGTGCCAGCAAGGGGGCTGGCAATCAGCCCCAGCATTTT

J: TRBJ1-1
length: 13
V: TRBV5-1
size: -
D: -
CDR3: CASRPDGDTEAFF
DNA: TGCGCCAGCAGGCCCGACGGGGACACTGAAGCTTTCTTT

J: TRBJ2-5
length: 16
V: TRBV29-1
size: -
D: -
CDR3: CSVEETRLMLGETQYF
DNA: TGCAGCGTTGAAGAAACCCGACTGATGTTGGGTGAGACCCAGTACTTC

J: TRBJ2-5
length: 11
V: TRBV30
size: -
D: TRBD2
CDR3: CAWIRGGTQYF
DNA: TGTGCCTGGATCCGGGGGGGGACCCAGTACTTC

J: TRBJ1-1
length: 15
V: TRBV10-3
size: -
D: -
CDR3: CAIKETGTLNTEAFF
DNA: TGTGCCATCAAGGAGACTGGGACCCTGAACACTGAAGCTTTCTTT

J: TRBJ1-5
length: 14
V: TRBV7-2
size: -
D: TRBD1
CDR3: CASSMRQGGQPQHF
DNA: TGTGCCAGCAGCATGCGACAGGGTGGGCAGCCCCAGCATTTT

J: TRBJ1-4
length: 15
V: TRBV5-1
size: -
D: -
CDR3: CASSLAGTDNEKLFF
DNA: TGCGCCAGCAGCTTGGCCGGGACTGATAATGAAAAACTGTTTTTT

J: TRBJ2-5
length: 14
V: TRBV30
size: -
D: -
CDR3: CAWSVRRGARAQYF
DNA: TGTGCCTGGAGTGTACGAAGGGGCGCGAGGGCCCAGTACTTC

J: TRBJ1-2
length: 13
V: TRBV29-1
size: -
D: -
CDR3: CSVDPQGDYGYTF
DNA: TGCAGCGTTGACCCTCAGGGTGACTATGGCTACACCTTC

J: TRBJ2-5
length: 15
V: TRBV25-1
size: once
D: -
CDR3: CASIKLSGRGETQYF
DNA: TGTGCCAGCATCAAGCTGTCGGGGCGAGGGGAGACCCAGTACTTC

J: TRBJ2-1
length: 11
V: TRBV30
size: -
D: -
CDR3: CAWRTLNEQFF
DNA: TGTGCCTGGAGGACCCTCAATGAGCAGTTCTTC

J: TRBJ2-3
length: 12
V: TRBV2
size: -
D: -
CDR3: CASSEVAGTQYF
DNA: TGTGCCAGCAGTGAAGTAGCAGGAACGCAGTATTTT

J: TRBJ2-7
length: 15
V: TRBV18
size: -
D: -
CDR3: CASSPLSRTGDEQYF
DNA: TGTGCCAGCTCACCCTTATCCAGGACGGGGGACGAGCAGTACTTC

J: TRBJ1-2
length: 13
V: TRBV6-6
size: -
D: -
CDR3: CASTPAVNYGYTF
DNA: TGTGCCAGCACCCCGGCGGTTAACTATGGCTACACCTTC

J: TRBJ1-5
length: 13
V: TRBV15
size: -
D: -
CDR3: CATGGQVNQPQHF
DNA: TGTGCCACCGGTGGACAAGTTAATCAGCCCCAGCATTTT

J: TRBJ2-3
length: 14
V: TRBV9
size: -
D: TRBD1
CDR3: CASSPRQGGASQYF
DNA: TGTGCCAGCAGCCCAAGACAGGGTGGTGCATCGCAGTATTTT

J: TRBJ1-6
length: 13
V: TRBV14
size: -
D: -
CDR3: CASSHQGYSPLHF
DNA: TGTGCCAGCAGCCACCAGGGGTATTCACCCCTCCACTTT

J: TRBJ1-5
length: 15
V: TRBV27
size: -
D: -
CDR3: CASSLVGNSNQPQHF
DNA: TGTGCCAGCAGTTTGGTAGGTAATAGCAATCAGCCCCAGCATTTT

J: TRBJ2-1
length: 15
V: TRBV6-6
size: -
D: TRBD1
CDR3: CASSYGQGQGNEQFF
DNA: TGTGCCAGCAGTTACGGACAGGGGCAGGGCAATGAGCAGTTCTTC

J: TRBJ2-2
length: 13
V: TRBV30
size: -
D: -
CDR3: CAWSRMGSGELFF
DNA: TGTGCCTGGAGTAGGATGGGGTCCGGGGAGCTGTTTTTT

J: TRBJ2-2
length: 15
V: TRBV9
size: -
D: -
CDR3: CASSVVGNSAGELFF
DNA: TGTGCCAGCAGCGTAGTAGGGAATAGCGCCGGGGAGCTGTTTTTT

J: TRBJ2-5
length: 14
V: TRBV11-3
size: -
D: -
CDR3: CASSSQQAEGTQYF
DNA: TGTGCCAGCAGCTCTCAACAGGCGGAGGGGACCCAGTACTTC

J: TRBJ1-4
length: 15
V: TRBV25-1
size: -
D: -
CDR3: CASSATGPPNEKLFF
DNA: TGTGCCAGCAGTGCCACCGGGCCCCCAAATGAAAAACTGTTTTTT

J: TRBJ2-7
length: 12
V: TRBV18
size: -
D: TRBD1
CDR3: CASSQDRAEQYF
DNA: TGTGCCAGCTCCCAAGACAGGGCCGAGCAGTACTTC

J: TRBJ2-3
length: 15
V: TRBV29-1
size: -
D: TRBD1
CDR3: CSVAIGQGHTDTQYF
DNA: TGCAGCGTTGCCATCGGACAGGGCCACACAGATACGCAGTATTTT

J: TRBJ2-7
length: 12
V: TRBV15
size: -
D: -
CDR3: CATTPGAYEQYF
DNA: TGTGCCACCACCCCCGGGGCCTACGAGCAGTACTTC

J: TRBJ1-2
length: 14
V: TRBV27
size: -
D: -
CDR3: CASSVREGYYGYTF
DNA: TGTGCCAGCAGTGTCAGGGAGGGCTACTATGGCTACACCTTC

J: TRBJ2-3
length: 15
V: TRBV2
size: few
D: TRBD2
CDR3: CASSEEAGEGDTQYF
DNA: TGTGCCAGCAGTGAAGAAGCGGGGGAGGGAGATACGCAGTATTTT

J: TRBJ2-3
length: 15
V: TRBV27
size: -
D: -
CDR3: CASSLGLGGGDTQYF
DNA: TGTGCCAGCAGTTTGGGTTTGGGTGGCGGGGATACGCAGTATTTT

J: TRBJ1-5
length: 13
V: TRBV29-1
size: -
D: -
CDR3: CSVAGQINQPQHF
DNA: TGCAGCGTTGCCGGACAGATAAATCAGCCCCAGCATTTT

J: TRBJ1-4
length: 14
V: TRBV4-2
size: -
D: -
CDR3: CASSPTATNEKLFF
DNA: TGTGCCAGCAGCCCGACAGCAACTAATGAAAAACTGTTTTTT

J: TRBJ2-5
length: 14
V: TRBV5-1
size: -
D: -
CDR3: CASSLSQLRETQYF
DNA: TGCGCCAGCAGCTTGAGCCAGTTACGGGAGACCCAGTACTTC

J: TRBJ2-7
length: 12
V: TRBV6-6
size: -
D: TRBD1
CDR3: CATEDRLNEQYF
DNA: TGTGCCACCGAGGACAGGCTCAACGAGCAGTACTTC

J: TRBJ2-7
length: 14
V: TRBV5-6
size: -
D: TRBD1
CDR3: CASSVLGQGYEQYF
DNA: TGTGCCAGCAGCGTCCTGGGACAGGGCTACGAGCAGTACTTC

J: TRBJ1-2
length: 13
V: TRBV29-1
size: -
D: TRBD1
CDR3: CSVLTGGWDGYTF
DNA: TGCAGCGTACTGACAGGGGGCTGGGATGGCTACACCTTC

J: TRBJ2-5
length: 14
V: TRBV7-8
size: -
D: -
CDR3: CASSSTGIQETQYF
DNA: TGTGCCAGCAGCTCCACGGGGATCCAAGAGACCCAGTACTTC

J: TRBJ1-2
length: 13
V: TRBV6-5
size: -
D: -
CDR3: CASSRDTNYGYTF
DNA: TGTGCCAGCAGCCGGGACACTAACTATGGCTACACCTTC

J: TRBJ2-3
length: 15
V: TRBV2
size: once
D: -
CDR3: CASRPGRAGTDTQYF
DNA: TGTGCCAGCAGACCGGGTCGAGCGGGCACAGATACGCAGTATTTT